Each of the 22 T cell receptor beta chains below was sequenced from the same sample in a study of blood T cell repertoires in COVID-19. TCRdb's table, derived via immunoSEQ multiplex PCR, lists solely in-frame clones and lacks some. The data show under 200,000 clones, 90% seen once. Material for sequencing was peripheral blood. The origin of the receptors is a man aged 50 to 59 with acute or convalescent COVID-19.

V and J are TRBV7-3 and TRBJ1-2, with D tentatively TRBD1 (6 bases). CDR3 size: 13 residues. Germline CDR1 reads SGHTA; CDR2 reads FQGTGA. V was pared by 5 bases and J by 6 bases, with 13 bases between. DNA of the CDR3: TGTGCCAGCAGCCAAACAGGGTCGCATGGCTACACCTTC. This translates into CASSQTGSHGYTF.

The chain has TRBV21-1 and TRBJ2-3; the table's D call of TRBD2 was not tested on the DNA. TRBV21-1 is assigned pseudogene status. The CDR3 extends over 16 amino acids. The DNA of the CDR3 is TGTGCCAGCAGTTATCCGACTAGCGGGGAGGCAGATACGCAGTATTTT. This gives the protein CASSYPTSGEADTQYF.

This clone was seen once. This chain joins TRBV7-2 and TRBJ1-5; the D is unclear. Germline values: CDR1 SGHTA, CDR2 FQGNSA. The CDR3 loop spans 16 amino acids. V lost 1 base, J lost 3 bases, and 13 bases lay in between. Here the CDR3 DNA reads TGTGCCAGCAGCTTAGTGGGCAGTAGGAACAATCAGCCCCAGCATTTT. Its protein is CASSLVGSRNNQPQHF. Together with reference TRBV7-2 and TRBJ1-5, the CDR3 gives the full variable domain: GAGVSQSPSNKVTEKGKDVELRCDPISGHTALYWYRQSLGQGLEFLIYFQGNSAPDKSGLPSDRFSAERTGGSVSTLTIQRTQQEDSAVYLCASSLVGSRNNQPQHFGDGTRLSIL.

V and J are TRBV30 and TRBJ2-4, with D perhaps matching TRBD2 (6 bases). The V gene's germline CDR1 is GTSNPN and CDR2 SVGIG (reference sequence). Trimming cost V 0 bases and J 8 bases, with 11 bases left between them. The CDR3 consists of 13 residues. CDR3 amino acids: CAWSVHRRDIQYF. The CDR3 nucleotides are TGTGCCTGGAGTGTACACAGGAGGGACATTCAGTACTTC. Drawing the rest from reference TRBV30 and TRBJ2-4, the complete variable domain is SQTIHQWPATLVQPVGSPLSLECTVEGTSNPNLYWYRQAAGRGLQLLFYSVGIGQISSEVPQNLSASRPQDRQFILSSKKLLLSDSGFYLCAWSVHRRDIQYFGAGTRLSVL.

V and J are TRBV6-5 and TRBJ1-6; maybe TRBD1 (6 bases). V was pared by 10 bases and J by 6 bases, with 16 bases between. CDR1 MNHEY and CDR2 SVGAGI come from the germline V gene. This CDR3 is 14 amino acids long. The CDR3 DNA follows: TGTGCCACCAACAGGGTTGGGGTTAATTCACCCCTCCACTTT. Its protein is CATNRVGVNSPLHF.

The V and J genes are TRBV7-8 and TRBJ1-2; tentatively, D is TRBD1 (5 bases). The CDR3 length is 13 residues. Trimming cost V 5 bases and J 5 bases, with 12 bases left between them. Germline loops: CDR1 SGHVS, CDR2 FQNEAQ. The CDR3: CASSSPPGYGYTF. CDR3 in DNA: TGTGCCAGCAGCAGCCCTCCAGGGTATGGCTACACCTTC.

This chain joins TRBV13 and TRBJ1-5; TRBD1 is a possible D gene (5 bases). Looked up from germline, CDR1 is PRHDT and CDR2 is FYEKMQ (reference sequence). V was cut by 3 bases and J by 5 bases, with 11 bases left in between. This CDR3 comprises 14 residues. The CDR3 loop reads CASSFRTIDQPQHF. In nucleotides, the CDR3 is TGTGCCAGCAGCTTTAGGACAATTGATCAGCCCCAGCATTTT.

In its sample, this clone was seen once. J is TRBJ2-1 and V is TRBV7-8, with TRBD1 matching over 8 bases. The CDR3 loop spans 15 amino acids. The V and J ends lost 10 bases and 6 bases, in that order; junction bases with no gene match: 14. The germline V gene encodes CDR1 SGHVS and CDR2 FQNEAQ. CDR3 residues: CATGVGTGNPNEQFF. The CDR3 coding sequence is TGTGCCACCGGCGTCGGGACAGGCAACCCCAATGAGCAGTTCTTC.

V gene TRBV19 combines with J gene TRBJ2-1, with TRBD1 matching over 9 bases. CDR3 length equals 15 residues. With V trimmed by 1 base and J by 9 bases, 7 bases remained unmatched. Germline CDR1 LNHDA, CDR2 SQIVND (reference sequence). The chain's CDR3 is CASSIGGQGSLEQFF. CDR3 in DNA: TGTGCCAGTAGTATAGGGGGACAGGGATCCCTTGAGCAGTTCTTC.

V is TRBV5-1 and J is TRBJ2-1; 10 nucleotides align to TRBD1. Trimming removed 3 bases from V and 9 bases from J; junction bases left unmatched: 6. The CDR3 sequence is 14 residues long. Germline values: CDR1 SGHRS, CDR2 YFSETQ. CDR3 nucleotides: TGCGCCAGCAGCTCCGGGACAGGGGTGGTTGAGCAGTTCTTC. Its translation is CASSSGTGVVEQFF.

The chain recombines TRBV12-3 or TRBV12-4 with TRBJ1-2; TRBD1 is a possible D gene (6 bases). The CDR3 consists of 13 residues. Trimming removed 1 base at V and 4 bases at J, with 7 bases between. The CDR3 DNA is TGTGCCAGCAGTTTAGGCAGGGGCTATGGCTACACCTTC. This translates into CASSLGRGYGYTF.

CDR3 protein: CASSIRGRADTQYF. CDR3 coding DNA: TGTGCCAGCAGTATCAGGGGTCGGGCCGATACGCAGTATTTT. J is TRBJ2-3 and V is TRBV27; maybe TRBD1 (6 bases). The V end was cut by 5 bases, the J end by 6 bases, with 15 bases between. Germline V CDR1 and CDR2: MNHEY, SMNVEV (reference sequence). This CDR3 comprises 14 residues.

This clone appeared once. Here the CDR3 reads CASSPRTDAYEQYF. CDR3 sequence (DNA): TGTGCCAGCAGCCCCCGGACAGATGCCTACGAGCAGTACTTC. The V call is TRBV9, the J call TRBJ2-7, with D perhaps TRBD1 (6 bases). CDR3 length: 14 residues. The V gene's germline CDR1 is SGDLS and CDR2 YYNGEE. Trimming stripped 4 bases from V and 2 bases from J, with 13 bases between.

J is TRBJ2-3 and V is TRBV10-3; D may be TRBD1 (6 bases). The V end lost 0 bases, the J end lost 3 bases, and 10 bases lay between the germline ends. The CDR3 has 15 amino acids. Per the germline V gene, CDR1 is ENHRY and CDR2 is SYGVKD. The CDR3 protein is CAISESGQGTDTQYF. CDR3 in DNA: TGTGCCATCAGTGAGTCAGGGCAGGGGACAGATACGCAGTATTTT.

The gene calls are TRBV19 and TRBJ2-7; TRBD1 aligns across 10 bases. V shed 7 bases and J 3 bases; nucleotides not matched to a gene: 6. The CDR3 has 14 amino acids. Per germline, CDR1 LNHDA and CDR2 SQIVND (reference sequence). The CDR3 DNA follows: TGTGCCAGTACCGGGACAGGGGTGCACTACGAGCAGTACGTC. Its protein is CASTGTGVHYEQYV.

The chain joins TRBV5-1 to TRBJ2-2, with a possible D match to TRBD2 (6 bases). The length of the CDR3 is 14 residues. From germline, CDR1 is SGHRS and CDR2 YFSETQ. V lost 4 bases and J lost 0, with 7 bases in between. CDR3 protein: CASSERANTGELFF. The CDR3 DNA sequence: TGCGCCAGCAGCGAGCGGGCGAACACCGGGGAGCTGTTTTTT. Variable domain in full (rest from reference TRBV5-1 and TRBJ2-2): KAGVTQTPRYLIKTRGQQVTLSCSPISGHRSVSWYQQTPGQGLQFLFEYFSETQRNKGNFPGRFSGRQFSNSRSEMNVSTLELGDSALYLCASSERANTGELFFGEGSRLTVL.

CDR3 in amino acids: CASSQPGQGVGELFF. CDR3 nucleotides: TGTGCCAGCAGCCAACCGGGACAGGGGGTCGGGGAGCTGTTTTTT. The chain is built from TRBV14 and TRBJ2-2, with TRBD1 identical over 11 bases. V gave up 2 bases and J gave up 7 bases; unmatched junction bases: 3. Germline V gene data show CDR1 as SGHDN and CDR2 as FVKESK. CDR3 length: 15 amino acids.

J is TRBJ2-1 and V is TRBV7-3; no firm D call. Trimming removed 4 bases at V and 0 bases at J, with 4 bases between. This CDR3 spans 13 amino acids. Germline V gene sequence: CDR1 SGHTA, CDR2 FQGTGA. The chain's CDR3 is CASSSSSYNEQFF. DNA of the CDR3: TGTGCCAGCAGCTCCAGCTCCTACAATGAGCAGTTCTTC.

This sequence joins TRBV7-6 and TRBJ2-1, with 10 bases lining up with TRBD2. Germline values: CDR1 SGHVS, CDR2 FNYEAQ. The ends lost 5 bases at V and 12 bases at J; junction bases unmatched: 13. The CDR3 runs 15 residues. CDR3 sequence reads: CASSPRLAGAGGQFF. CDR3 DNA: TGTGCCAGCAGCCCGAGACTAGCGGGCGCCGGGGGGCAGTTCTTC.

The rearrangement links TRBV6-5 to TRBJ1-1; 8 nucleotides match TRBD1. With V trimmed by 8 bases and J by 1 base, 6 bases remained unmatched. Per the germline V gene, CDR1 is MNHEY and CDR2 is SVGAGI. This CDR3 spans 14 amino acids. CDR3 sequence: CASGDRGTNTEAFF. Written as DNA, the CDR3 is TGTGCCAGCGGAGACAGGGGAACGAACACTGAAGCTTTCTTT.

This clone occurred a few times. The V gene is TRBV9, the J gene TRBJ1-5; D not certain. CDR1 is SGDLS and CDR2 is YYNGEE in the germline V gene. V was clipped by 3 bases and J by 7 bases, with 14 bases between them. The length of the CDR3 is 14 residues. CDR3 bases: TGTGCCAGCAGCGCCGCCCCGGGAGGACAGCCCCAGCATTTT. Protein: CASSAAPGGQPQHF.

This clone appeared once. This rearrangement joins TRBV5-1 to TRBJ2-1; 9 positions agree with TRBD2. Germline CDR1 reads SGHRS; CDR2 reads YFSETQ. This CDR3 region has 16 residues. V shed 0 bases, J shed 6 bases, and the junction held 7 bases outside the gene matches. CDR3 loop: CASSLGAGTSFNEQFF. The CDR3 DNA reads TGCGCCAGCAGCTTGGGGGCCGGGACTAGCTTCAATGAGCAGTTCTTC.